The rows below give T cell receptor beta chains drawn from one sample of a study of technical replicates of blood from a few donors. The table came from immunoSEQ multiplex PCR; TCRdb's copy has only in-frame clones and leaves some out. The profile shows about 75,000 clones, around 97% of them singletons. Sequenced sample: T cells isolated from PBMCs. The receptors derive from a human donor in good health. Both conserved end residues are part of each CDR3. A D gene is named only where the DNA matches it firmly. Some rows mark clone size as missing; the rest say once, few, many or name a class of expanded clone.

CDR3 DNA	CDR3 protein	J gene	V gene	D gene	clone size
TGTGCCAGCAGTGAATTTGGACGGGGGGCACCCCTCCACTTT	CASSEFGRGAPLHF	TRBJ1-6	TRBV6-1	.	.
TGTGCCACCAGCCCCTGGGGCAGGGGTTCTGGCTACACCTTC	CATSPWGRGSGYTF	TRBJ1-2	TRBV15	.	.
TGTGCCAGCGGAAGGACTGAGTTCGTCACAGATACGCAGTATTTT	CASGRTEFVTDTQYF	TRBJ2-3	TRBV2	.	.
TGTGCCAGCAGTTTAAAGGTAGCGAGCACAGATACGCAGTATTTT	CASSLKVASTDTQYF	TRBJ2-3	TRBV28	.	.
TGTGCCAGCAGTTTTGCCCGACAGGGGTCTTTCTATGGCTACACCTTC	CASSFARQGSFYGYTF	TRBJ1-2	TRBV27	TRBD1	.
TGTGCCAGCACTAATACCGCGCTCACCTACGAGCAGTACTTC	CASTNTALTYEQYF	TRBJ2-7	TRBV6-5	.	.
TGTGCCAGTAGTATATGGGGCACCTCTAACTATGGCTACACCTTC	CASSIWGTSNYGYTF	TRBJ1-2	TRBV19	.	.
TGTGCCAGCAGTTACTCTAGCGGGGGGGCCTACGAGCAGTACTTC	CASSYSSGGAYEQYF	TRBJ2-7	TRBV6-5	TRBD2	.
TGTGCCAGCAGTTACTCGATGGACAGCTACGAGCAGTACTTC	CASSYSMDSYEQYF	TRBJ2-7	TRBV6-5	.	.
TGCGCCAGCAGCTACACAGGGGCTGGGGCCAACGTCCTGACTTTC	CASSYTGAGANVLTF	TRBJ2-6	TRBV5-1	TRBD1	.
TGTGCCAGCAGTTACTCGATCGGGGGGGCTTCCTACGAGCAGTACTTC	CASSYSIGGASYEQYF	TRBJ2-7	TRBV6-5	TRBD2	.
TGTGCCAGCAGCCCCCGGGGACAATACGCAGATACGCAGTATTTT	CASSPRGQYADTQYF	TRBJ2-3	TRBV7-2	.	.
TGTGCCAGCAGCTTAGTTGCTGGACTGAGTAACTATGGCTACACCTTC	CASSLVAGLSNYGYTF	TRBJ1-2	TRBV7-2	.	once
TGTGCCAGCAGTTACTCCAGGGGCGGGGAGCTGTTTTTT	CASSYSRGGELFF	TRBJ2-2	TRBV6-6	.	.
TGCGCCAGCAGCCTCGGACAGGCGGGTAACACTGAAGCTTTCTTT	CASSLGQAGNTEAFF	TRBJ1-1	TRBV5-1	TRBD1	.
TGTGCCAGCAGCGCGGGACTAGCGGGCCAGTTCTTC	CASSAGLAGQFF	TRBJ2-1	TRBV11-3	TRBD2	.
TGTGCCAGCAGTCACACAGACAGGCGTCTCGACACTGAAGCTTTCTTT	CASSHTDRRLDTEAFF	TRBJ1-1	TRBV27	.	.
TGTGCCAGCAGTGGACGGACAGTTAGCAGCTATGGCTACACCTTC	CASSGRTVSSYGYTF	TRBJ1-2	TRBV25-1	.	.
TGTGCCAGCAGTCGAGGCCGGGTAAGCTACGAGCAGTACTTC	CASSRGRVSYEQYF	TRBJ2-7	TRBV6-5	.	.
TGTGCCAGCAGCGCCGGGACAGGGGATCCGGGGACCCAGTACTTC	CASSAGTGDPGTQYF	TRBJ2-5	TRBV2	TRBD1	.
TGTGCCAGCAGCGGACTAGCGGGGGGCGACGAGCAGTACTTC	CASSGLAGGDEQYF	TRBJ2-7	TRBV9	TRBD2	.
TGTGCCAGCAGCCTCGGACACCCCACCTACAATGAGCAGTTCTTC	CASSLGHPTYNEQFF	TRBJ2-1	TRBV27	.	.
TGTGCCAGCAGCCCTCGGACAGGGGGCGGGTCCTACGAGCAGTACTTC	CASSPRTGGGSYEQYF	TRBJ2-7	TRBV7-9	TRBD1	.
TGTGCCAGCAGTCCCGCGGGGGCCTTGACTGAAGCTTTCTTT	CASSPAGALTEAFF	TRBJ1-1	TRBV6-5	.	.
TGTGCCAGCAGTCACCAAGGACAGGGGGGCGAGCAGTACTTC	CASSHQGQGGEQYF	TRBJ2-7	TRBV27	TRBD1	.
TGTGCCAGCAGCTCTAACGCGGGGCAGCCCCAGCATTTT	CASSSNAGQPQHF	TRBJ1-5	TRBV11-2	.	.
TGTGCCAGCAGCTTAGTGAGCCTAGCGGGAGGGCGGGATGAGCAGTTCTTC	CASSLVSLAGGRDEQFF	TRBJ2-1	TRBV11-3	TRBD2	.
TGTGCCAGCAGCTCCCCCAGGGGAGAAGCTTTCTTT	CASSSPRGEAFF	TRBJ1-1	TRBV11-3	.	.
TGTGCCAGCAGCCTTAACATTATCCCGGGACAGGGGCAGACTAACTATGGCTACACCTTC	CASSLNIIPGQGQTNYGYTF	TRBJ1-2	TRBV7-8	TRBD1	.
TGCAGCGTCCTACAGGGGGCGCGGAACACCATATATTTT	CSVLQGARNTIYF	TRBJ1-3	TRBV29-1	TRBD1	.
TGCGCCAGCAGCCAAGATGTTGGGCAGCGGGGCTACACCTTC	CASSQDVGQRGYTF	TRBJ1-2	TRBV4-1	.	.
TGCGCCAGCAGCTTAGGAAGACAGGGCCCTAGATCTAGCACAGATACGCAGTATTTT	CASSLGRQGPRSSTDTQYF	TRBJ2-3	TRBV5-1	TRBD1	once
TGTGCTAGTGGTCCTCTGGGAGTGACCCCTGCAGAGACCCAGTACTTC	CASGPLGVTPAETQYF	TRBJ2-5	TRBV12-5	.	.